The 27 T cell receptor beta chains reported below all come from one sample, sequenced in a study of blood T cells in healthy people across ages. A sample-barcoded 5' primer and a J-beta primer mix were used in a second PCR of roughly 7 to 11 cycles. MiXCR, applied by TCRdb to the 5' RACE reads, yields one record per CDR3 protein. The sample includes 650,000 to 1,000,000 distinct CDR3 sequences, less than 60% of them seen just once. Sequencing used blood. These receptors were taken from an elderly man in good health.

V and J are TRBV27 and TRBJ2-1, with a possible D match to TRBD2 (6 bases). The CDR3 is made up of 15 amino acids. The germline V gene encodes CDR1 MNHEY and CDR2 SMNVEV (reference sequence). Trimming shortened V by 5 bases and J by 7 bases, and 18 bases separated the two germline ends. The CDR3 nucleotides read TGTGCCAGCAGTATCAGCGGGTGGGACGTGAATGAGCAGTTCTTC. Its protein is CASSISGWDVNEQFF.

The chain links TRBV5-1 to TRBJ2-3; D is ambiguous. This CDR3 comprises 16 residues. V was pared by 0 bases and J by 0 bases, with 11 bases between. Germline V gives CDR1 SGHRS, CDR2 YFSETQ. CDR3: CASSLEAATSTDTQYF. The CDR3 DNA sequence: TGCGCCAGCAGCTTGGAGGCAGCTACTAGCACAGATACGCAGTATTTT.

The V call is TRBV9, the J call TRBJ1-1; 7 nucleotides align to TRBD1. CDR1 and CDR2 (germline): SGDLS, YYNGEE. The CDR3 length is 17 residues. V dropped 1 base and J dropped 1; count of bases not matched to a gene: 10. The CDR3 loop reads CASSVQPGGEANTEAFF. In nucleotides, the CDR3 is TGTGCCAGCAGCGTACAGCCAGGGGGAGAGGCGAACACTGAAGCTTTCTTT.

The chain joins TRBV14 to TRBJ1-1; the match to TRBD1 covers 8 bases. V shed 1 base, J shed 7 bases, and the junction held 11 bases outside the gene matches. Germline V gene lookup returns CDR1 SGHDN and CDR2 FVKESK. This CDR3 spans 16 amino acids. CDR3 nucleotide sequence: TGTGCCAGCAGCCAAGGAGGGGGCAGGGGGCAGGTTGAAGCTTTCTTT. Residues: CASSQGGGRGQVEAFF.

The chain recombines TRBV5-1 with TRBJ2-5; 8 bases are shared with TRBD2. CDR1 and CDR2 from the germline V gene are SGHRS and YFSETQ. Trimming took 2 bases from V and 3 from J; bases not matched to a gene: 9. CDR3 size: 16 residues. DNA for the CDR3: TGCGCCAGCAGCTTTGGGTTGCTAGCGGGTGAAGAGACCCAGTACTTC. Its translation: CASSFGLLAGEETQYF.

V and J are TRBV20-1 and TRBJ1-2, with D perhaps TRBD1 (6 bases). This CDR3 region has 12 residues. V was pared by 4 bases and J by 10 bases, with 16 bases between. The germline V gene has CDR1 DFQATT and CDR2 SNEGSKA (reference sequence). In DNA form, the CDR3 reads TGCAGTGCTAAAAACACAGGGCCGGCCTACACCTTC. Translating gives CSAKNTGPAYTF.

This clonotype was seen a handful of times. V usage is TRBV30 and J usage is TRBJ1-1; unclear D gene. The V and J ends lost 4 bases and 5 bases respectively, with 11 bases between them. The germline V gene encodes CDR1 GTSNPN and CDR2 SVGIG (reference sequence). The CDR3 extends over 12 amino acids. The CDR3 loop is CAWTPGRTEAFF. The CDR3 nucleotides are TGTGCCTGGACCCCAGGCCGGACTGAAGCTTTCTTT.

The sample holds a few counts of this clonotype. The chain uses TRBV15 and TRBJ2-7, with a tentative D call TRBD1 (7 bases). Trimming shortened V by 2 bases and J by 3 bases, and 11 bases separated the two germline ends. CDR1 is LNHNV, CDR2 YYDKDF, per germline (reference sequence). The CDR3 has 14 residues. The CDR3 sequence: CATSRQGGIYEQYF. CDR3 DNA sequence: TGTGCCACCAGCAGACAGGGGGGTATCTACGAGCAGTACTTC.

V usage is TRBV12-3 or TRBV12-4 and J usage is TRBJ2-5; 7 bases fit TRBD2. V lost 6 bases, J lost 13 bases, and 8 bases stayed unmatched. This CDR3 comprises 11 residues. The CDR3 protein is CASSPGLVRYF. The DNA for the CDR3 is TGTGCCAGCAGCCCCGGACTAGTTCGGTACTTC.

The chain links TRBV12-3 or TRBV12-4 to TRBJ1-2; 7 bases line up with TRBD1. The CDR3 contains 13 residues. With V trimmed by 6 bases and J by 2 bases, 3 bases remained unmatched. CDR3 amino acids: CASRGGQNYGYTF. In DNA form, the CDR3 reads TGTGCCAGCAGGGGGGGACAGAACTATGGCTACACCTTC.

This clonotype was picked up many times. CDR3 amino acids: CASSPERGGVDEQFF. In nucleotides, the CDR3 is TGTGCCAGCAGCCCCGAGAGAGGAGGGGTCGATGAGCAGTTCTTC. The rearrangement links TRBV11-2 to TRBJ2-1; TRBD2 might be the D (6 bases). Deletions cut 5 bases from V and 8 bases from J, with 19 bases between. This CDR3 is 15 amino acids long. Germline lookup yields CDR1 SGHAT and CDR2 FQNNGV.

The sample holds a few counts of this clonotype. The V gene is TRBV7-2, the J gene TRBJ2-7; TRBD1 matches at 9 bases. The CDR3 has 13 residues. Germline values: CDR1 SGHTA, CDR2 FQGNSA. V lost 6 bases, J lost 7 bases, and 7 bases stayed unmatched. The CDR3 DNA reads TGTGCCAGCAGGTCACAGGGGGCAAGAGAGCAGTACTTC. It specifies CASRSQGAREQYF. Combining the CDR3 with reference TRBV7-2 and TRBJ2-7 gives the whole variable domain GAGVSQSPSNKVTEKGKDVELRCDPISGHTALYWYRQSLGQGLEFLIYFQGNSAPDKSGLPSDRFSAERTGGSVSTLTIQRTQQEDSAVYLCASRSQGAREQYFGPGTRLTVT.

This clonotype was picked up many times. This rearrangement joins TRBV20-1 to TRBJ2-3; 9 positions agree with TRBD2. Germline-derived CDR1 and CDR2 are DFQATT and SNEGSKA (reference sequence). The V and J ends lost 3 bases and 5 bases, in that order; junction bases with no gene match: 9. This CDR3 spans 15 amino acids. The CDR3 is CSASDPGLALDTQYF. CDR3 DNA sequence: TGCAGTGCTAGTGACCCGGGACTAGCCCTAGATACGCAGTATTTT.

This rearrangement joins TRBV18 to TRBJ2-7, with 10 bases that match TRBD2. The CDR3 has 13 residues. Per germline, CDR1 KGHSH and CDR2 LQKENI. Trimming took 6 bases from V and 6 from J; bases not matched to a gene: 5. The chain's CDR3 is CASSEREGFEQYF. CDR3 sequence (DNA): TGTGCCAGCTCCGAGCGGGAGGGCTTCGAGCAGTACTTC.

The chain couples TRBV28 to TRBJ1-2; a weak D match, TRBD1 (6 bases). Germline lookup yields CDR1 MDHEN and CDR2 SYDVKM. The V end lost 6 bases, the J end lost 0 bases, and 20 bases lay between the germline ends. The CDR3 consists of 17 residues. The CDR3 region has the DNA TGTGCCAGCAGCCCTAACCCGCGACAGGAAGCTAACTATGGCTACACCTTC. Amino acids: CASSPNPRQEANYGYTF.

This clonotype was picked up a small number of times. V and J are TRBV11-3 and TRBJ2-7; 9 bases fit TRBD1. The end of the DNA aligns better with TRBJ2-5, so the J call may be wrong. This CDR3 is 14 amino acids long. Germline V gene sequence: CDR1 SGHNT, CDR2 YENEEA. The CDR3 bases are TGTGCCAGCAGCGGAGGGACAGGGTATGAGACCCAGTACTTC. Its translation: CASSGGTGYETQYF.

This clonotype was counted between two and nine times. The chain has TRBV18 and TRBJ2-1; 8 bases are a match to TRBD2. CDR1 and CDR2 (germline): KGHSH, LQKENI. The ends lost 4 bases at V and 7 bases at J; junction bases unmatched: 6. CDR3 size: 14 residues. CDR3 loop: CASSRGSGSNEQFF. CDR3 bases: TGTGCCAGCTCACGGGGCAGCGGGAGTAATGAGCAGTTCTTC. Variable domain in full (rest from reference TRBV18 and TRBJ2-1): NAGVMQNPRHLVRRRGQEARLRCSPMKGHSHVYWYRQLPEEGLKFMVYLQKENIIDESGMPKERFSAEFPKEGPSILRIQQVVRGDSAAYFCASSRGSGSNEQFFGPGTRLTVL.

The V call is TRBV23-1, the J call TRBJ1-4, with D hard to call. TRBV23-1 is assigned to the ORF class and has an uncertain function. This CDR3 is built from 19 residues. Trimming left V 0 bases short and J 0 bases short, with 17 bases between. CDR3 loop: CASSQSLSGLGSTNEKLFF. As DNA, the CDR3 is TGCGCCAGCAGTCAATCGCTATCGGGGTTAGGTTCAACTAATGAAAAACTGTTTTTT.

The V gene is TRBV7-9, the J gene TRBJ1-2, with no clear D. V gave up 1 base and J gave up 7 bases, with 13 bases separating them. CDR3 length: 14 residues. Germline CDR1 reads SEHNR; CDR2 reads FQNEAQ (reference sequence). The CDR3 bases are TGTGCCAGCAGCTTAGATGAGAGAGCGGTTGGCTACACCTTC. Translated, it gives CASSLDERAVGYTF.

Here the CDR3 DNA reads TGTGCCATCAGTGACTCTCGCGGGAGTACAGATACGCAGTATTTT. This sequence encodes CAISDSRGSTDTQYF. The chain carries TRBV10-3 and TRBJ2-3, with 7 bases lining up with TRBD2. Trimming removed 3 bases from V and 3 bases from J; junction bases left unmatched: 6. The CDR3 spans 15 residues. The germline V gene encodes CDR1 ENHRY and CDR2 SYGVKD.

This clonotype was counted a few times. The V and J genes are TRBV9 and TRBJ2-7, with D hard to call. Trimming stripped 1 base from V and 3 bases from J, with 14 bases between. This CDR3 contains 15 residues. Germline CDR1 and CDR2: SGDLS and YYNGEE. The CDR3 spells CASSVMAEPLYEQYF. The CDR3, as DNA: TGTGCCAGCAGCGTAATGGCGGAGCCGCTCTACGAGCAGTACTTC.

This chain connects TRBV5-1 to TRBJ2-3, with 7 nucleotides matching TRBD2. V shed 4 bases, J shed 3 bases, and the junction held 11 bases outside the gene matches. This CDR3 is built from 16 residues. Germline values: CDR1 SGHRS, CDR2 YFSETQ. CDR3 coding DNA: TGCGCCAGCAGCCAGGACGGGACTATCGGGACAGATACGCAGTATTTT. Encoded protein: CASSQDGTIGTDTQYF.

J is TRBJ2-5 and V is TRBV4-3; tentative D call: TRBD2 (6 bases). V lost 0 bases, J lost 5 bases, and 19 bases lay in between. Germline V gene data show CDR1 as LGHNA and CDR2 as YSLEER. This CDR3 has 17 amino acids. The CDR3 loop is CASSQDWSRGGGETQYF. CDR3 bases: TGCGCCAGCAGCCAAGATTGGTCTCGCGGAGGAGGGGAGACCCAGTACTTC.

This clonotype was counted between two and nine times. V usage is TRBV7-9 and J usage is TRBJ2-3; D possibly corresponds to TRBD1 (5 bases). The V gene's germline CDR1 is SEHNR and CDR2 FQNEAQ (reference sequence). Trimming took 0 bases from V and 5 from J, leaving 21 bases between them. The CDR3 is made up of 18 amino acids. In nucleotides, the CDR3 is TGTGCCAGCAGCTTAGCGGGGTCCGCTGGGGCAGGTGTAGATACGCAGTATTTT. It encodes CASSLAGSAGAGVDTQYF.

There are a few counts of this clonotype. As DNA, the CDR3 is TGCGCCAGCAGCCAAATATCGATACAGGGCCGTGGTGGCTACACCTTC. Translated: CASSQISIQGRGGYTF. V gene TRBV4-3 combines with J gene TRBJ1-2; TRBD1 might be the D (6 bases). The CDR3 covers 16 residues. Per the germline V gene, CDR1 is LGHNA and CDR2 is YSLEER. V lost 2 bases, J lost 7 bases, and 20 bases lay in between.

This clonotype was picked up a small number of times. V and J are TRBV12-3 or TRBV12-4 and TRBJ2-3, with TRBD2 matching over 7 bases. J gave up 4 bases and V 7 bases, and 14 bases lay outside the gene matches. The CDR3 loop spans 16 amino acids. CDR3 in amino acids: CASTSTGRELADTQYF. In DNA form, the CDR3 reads TGTGCCAGCACCAGCACGGGGCGGGAGTTGGCAGATACGCAGTATTTT.

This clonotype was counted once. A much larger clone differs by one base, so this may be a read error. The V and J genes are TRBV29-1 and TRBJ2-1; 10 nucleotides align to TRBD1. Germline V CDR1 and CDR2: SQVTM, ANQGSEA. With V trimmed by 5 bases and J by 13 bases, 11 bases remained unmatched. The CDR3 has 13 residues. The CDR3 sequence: CSVTGTGEETQFF. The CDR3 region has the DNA TGCAGCGTTACCGGGACAGGGGAAGAGACCCAGTTCTTC.